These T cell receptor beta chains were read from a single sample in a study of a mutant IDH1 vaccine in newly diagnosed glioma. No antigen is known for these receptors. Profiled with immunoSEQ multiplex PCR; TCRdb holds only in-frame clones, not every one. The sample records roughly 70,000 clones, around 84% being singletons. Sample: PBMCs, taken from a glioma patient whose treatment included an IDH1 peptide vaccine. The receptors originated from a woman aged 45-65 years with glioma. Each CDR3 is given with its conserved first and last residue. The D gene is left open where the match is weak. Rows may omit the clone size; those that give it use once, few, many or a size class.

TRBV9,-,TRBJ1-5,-,TGTGCCAGCAGCGCCGGGGGCGGGGATAGCAATCAGCCCCAGCATTTT,CASSAGGGDSNQPQHF
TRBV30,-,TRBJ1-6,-,TGTGCCTGGAGCAGAACCTCCCTCCACTTT,CAWSRTSLHF
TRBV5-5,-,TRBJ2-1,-,TGTGCCAGCAGCTTCAGCCTTGGGGAACAATTTTTGAATGAGCAGTTCTTC,CASSFSLGEQFLNEQFF
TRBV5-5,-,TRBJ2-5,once,TGTGCCAGCAGCACACGGCCCCAAGAGACCCAGTACTTC,CASSTRPQETQYF
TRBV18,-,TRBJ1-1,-,TGTGCCAGCTCACCAACGACGAACACTGAAGCTTTCTTT,CASSPTTNTEAFF
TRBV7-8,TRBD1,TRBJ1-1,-,TGTGCCAGCAGCTTAGGACAGGGGATGAACACTGAAGCTTTCTTT,CASSLGQGMNTEAFF
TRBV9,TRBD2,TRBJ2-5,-,TGTGCCAGCAGCGAGGGACTAGCGGGGGGGTTCCAAGAGACCCAGTACTTC,CASSEGLAGGFQETQYF
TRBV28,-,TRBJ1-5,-,TGTGCCAGCAGTTTGGGCGGAGTGAAGCCCCAGCATTTT,CASSLGGVKPQHF
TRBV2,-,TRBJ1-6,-,TGTGCCAGCAGTGAGGTAGGGGCACGCAATTCACCCCTCCACTTT,CASSEVGARNSPLHF
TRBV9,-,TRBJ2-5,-,TGTGCCAGCAGCACCCCGGGGGCGCGGACCCAGTACTTC,CASSTPGARTQYF
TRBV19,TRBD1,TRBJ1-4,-,TGTGCCAGTATTCCCCCAGGGGGTACTAATGAAAAACTGTTTTTT,CASIPPGGTNEKLFF
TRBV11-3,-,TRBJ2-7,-,TGTGCCAGCACCCCAAGGGAGTACGAGCAGTACTTC,CASTPREYEQYF
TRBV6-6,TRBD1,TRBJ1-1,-,TGTGCCAGCACCATTACGGACAGGGACACTGAAGCTTTCTTT,CASTITDRDTEAFF
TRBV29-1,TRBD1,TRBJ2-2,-,TGCAGCGTTTACAGGGGCACCGGGGAGCTGTTTTTT,CSVYRGTGELFF
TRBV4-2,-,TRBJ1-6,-,TGTGCCAGCAGCCAAGAGGGAGAGGGTTCACCCCTCCACTTT,CASSQEGEGSPLHF
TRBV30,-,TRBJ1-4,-,TGTGCCTGGAGTGCGGACAGCGAACCTGCAACTAATGAAAAACTGTTTTTT,CAWSADSEPATNEKLFF
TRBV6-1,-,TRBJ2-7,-,TGTGCCAGCAGTGGGGGCAGGGTCCCCTACGAGCAGTACTTC,CASSGGRVPYEQYF
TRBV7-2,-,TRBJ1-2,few,TGTGCCAGCAGCTTAATAGGGGCGGTCAACTATGGCTACACCTTC,CASSLIGAVNYGYTF
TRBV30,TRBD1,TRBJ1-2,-,TGTGCCTGGAGTGTACAGGAGGGGGCGACCTATGGCTACACCTTC,CAWSVQEGATYGYTF
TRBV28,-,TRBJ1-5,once,TGTGCCAGCAGTGCCCGACGGAGCAATCAGCCCCAGCATTTT,CASSARRSNQPQHF
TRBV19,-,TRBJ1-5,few,TGTGCCAGTAGTTCAACCGGGGTCAATCAGCCCCAGCATTTT,CASSSTGVNQPQHF
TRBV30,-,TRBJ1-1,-,TGTGCCTGGAGTGTTGGGATGAACACTGAAGCTTTCTTT,CAWSVGMNTEAFF
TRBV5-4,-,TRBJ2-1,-,TGTGCCAGCAGCTCCAGGGAGAAGCCCTACAATGAGCAGTTCTTC,CASSSREKPYNEQFF
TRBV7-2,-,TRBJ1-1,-,TGTGCCAGCAGCTTAACGGACAGAACGGGAGAAGCTTTCTTT,CASSLTDRTGEAFF
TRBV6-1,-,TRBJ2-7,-,TGTGCCAGCAGGAAGACAGGATCCTACGAGCAGTACTTC,CASRKTGSYEQYF
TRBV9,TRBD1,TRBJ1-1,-,TGTGCCAGCAGCCTTAGAGGGGACAGGGGGGACACTGAAGCTTTCTTT,CASSLRGDRGDTEAFF
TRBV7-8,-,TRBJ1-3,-,TGTGCCAGCAGCTTAGTCGTGAGCGGATCTGGAAACACCATATATTTT,CASSLVVSGSGNTIYF
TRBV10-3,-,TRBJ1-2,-,TGTGCCATCAGTGAGACAGCGGAAAAGGGTAACTATGGCTACACCTTC,CAISETAEKGNYGYTF
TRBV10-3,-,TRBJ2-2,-,TGTGCCATCAGTGAAGGGGGGGCCGGGGAGCTGTTTTTT,CAISEGGAGELFF